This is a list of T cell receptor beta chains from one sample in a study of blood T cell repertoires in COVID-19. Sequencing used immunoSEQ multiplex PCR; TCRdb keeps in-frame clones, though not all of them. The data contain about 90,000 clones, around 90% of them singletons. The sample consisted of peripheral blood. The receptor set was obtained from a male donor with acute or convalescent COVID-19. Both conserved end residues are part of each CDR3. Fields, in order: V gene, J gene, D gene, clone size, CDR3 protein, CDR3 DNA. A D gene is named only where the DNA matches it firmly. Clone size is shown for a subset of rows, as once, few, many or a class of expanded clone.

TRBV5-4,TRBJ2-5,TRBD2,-,CASSPFLLADPYF,TGTGCCAGCAGCCCCTTCCTCCTAGCGGACCCTTACTTC
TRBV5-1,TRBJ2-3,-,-,CASSLEQGGNTQYF,TGCGCCAGCAGCTTGGAGCAGGGGGGCAATACGCAGTATTTT
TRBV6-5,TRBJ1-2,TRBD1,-,CASSLDRERGYTF,TGTGCCAGCAGCCTAGACAGGGAGCGGGGCTACACCTTC
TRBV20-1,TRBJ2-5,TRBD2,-,CSASHTVAGLRQETQYF,TGCAGTGCTAGTCATACGGTAGCGGGGTTGAGGCAAGAGACCCAGTACTTC
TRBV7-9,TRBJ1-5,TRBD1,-,CASSIQGAVGQPQHF,TGTGCCAGCAGCATCCAGGGGGCGGTCGGGCAGCCCCAGCATTTT
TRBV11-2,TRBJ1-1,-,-,CASSLAGENTEAFF,TGTGCCAGCAGCTTAGCAGGGGAGAACACTGAAGCTTTCTTT
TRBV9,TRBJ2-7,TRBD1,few,CASSPQGATVSYEQYF,TGTGCCAGCAGCCCACAGGGGGCGACAGTATCCTACGAGCAGTACTTC
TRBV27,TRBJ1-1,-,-,CASSPGWGTNTEAFF,TGTGCCAGCAGTCCAGGGTGGGGGACAAACACTGAAGCTTTCTTT
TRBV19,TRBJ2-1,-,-,CASSMGAHNEQFF,TGTGCCAGTAGTATGGGGGCCCACAATGAGCAGTTCTTC
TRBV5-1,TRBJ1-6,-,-,CASSTQGPYNSPLHF,TGCGCCAGCAGTACACAGGGACCTTATAATTCACCCCTCCACTTT
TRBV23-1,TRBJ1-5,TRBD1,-,CASSQSGAKTRDRRNNQPQHF,TGCGCCAGCAGTCAATCGGGTGCAAAAACGAGGGACAGGAGGAACAATCAGCCCCAGCATTTT
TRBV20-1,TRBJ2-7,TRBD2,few,CSASSTSGGDYEQYF,TGCAGTGCTAGTTCGACTAGCGGGGGGGATTACGAGCAGTACTTC
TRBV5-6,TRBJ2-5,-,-,CASTSTDRQETQYF,TGTGCCAGCACTTCAACGGACAGACAAGAGACCCAGTACTTC
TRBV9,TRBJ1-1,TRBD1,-,CASSVERAGGTEAFF,TGTGCCAGCAGCGTAGAGAGGGCAGGGGGCACTGAAGCTTTCTTT
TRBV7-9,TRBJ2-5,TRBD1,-,CASSSRGETQYF,TGTGCCAGCAGCTCCAGGGGGGAGACCCAGTACTTC
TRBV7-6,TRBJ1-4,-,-,CASSSTTGPPTNEKLFF,TGTGCCAGCAGCTCCACCACAGGGCCCCCCACTAATGAAAAACTGTTTTTT
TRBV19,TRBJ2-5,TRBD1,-,CASSIGGTGGAETQYF,TGTGCCAGTAGTATAGGCGGGACAGGGGGCGCGGAGACCCAGTACTTC
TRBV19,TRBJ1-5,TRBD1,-,CASSTTGGYGNQPQHF,TGTGCCAGTAGTACGACAGGGGGATACGGCAATCAGCCCCAGCATTTT
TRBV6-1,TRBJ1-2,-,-,CASSEIGTPRSGYGYTF,TGTGCCAGCAGTGAAATTGGGACACCTAGGAGCGGCTATGGCTACACCTTC
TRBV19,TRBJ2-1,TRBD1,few,CASSIRDREYNEQFF,TGTGCCAGTAGTATCCGGGACAGGGAATACAATGAGCAGTTCTTC
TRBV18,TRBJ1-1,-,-,CASSLSSGYTEAFF,TGTGCCAGCTCACTATCCAGCGGATACACTGAAGCTTTCTTT
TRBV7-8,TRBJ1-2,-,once,CASSREGGYGYTF,TGTGCCAGCAGCCGGGAAGGGGGCTATGGCTACACCTTC
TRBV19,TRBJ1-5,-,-,CASSIISGVYQPQHF,TGTGCCAGTAGTATCATTTCCGGGGTCTATCAGCCCCAGCATTTT
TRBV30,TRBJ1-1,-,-,CAWRQLGTEAFF,TGTGCCTGGAGACAGCTGGGCACTGAAGCTTTCTTT